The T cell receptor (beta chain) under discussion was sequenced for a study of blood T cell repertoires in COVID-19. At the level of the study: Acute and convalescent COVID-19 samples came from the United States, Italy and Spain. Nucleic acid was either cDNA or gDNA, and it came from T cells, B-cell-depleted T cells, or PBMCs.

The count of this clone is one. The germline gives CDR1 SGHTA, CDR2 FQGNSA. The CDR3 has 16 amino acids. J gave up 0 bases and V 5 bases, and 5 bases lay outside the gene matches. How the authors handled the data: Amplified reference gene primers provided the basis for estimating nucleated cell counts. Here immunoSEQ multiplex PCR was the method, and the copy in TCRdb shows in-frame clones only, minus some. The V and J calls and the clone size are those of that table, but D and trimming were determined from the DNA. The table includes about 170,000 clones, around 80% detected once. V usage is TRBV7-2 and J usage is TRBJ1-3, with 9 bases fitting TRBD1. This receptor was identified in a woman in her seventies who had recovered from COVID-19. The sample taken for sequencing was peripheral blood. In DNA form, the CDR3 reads TGTGCCAGCAGCCCGGGACAGGGCGGCTCTGGAAACACCATATATTTT. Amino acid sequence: CASSPGQGGSGNTIYF.